In its sample, the clone carrying this TCR beta chain was seen many times. The record originates from a study of T cells in Graves' hyperthyroidism and ophthalmopathy. The length of the CDR3 is 14 residues. The germline gives CDR1 MNHNY, CDR2 SVGAGI (reference sequence). V lost 2 bases, J lost 0 bases, and 4 bases lay in between. In patients aged 18 to 65, hyperthyroidism was newly diagnosed, with duration under 2 months. Not enrolled were patients with uncontrolled infection, other autoimmune disease, pregnancy or lactation. At first hyperthyroidism diagnosis, before any ophthalmopathy symptoms, the blood sample was collected. Each 10 ml fresh peripheral blood draw supplied the PBMCs. Template material for amplifying TCR beta CDR3 regions consisted of RNA transcripts. Initially, a first-round RT-PCR of the TCR CDR3 employed the HTBI primer set. TCRdb ran MiXCR on the multiplex PCR reads and lists one entry per CDR3 protein. The sample has fewer than 650,000 distinct CDR3 sequences, about 15% seen once.

The clonotype was recovered from a woman aged 25 to 39 with Graves' hyperthyroidism that later progressed to Graves' ophthalmopathy. The sequenced material came from blood. The rearrangement links TRBV6-6 to TRBJ1-4; D gene ambiguous. CDR3 in amino acids: CASSYGSTNEKLFF. DNA for the CDR3: TGTGCCAGCAGTTACGGCTCAACTAATGAAAAACTGTTTTTT.